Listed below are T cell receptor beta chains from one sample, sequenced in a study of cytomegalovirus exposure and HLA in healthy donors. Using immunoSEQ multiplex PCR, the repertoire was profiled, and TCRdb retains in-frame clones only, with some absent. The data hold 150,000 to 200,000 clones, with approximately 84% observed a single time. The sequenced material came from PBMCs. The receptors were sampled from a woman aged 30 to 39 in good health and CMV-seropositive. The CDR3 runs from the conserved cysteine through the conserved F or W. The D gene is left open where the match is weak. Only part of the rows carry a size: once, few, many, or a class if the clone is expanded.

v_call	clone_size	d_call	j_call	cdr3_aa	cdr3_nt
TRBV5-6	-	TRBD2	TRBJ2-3	CASSFSGKYTGDTQYF	TGTGCCAGCAGCTTTAGCGGGAAGTATACAGGAGATACGCAGTATTTT
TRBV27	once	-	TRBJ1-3	CASRPTGQGNTIYF	TGTGCCAGCAGACCCACGGGTCAAGGAAACACCATATATTTT
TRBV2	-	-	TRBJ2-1	CASSDPGGSEQFF	TGTGCCAGCAGTGACCCCGGCGGCAGTGAGCAGTTCTTC
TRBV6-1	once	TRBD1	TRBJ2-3	CASSDVWDRGTDTQYF	TGTGCCAGCAGTGACGTCTGGGACAGGGGTACAGATACGCAGTATTTT
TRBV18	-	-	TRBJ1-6	CASSPGSGDRSPLHF	TGTGCCAGCTCACCAGGGTCAGGGGACCGTTCACCCCTCCACTTT
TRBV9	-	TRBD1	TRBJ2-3	CASSVAWDRVTDTQYF	TGTGCCAGCAGCGTAGCGTGGGACAGGGTCACAGATACGCAGTATTTT
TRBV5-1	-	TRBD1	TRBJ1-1	CASSLGGTGNTEAFF	TGCGCCAGCAGCTTGGGAGGGACAGGGAACACTGAAGCTTTCTTT
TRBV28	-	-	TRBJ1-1	CASTSPTGPNTEAFF	TGTGCCAGCACCTCCCCTACAGGGCCGAACACTGAAGCTTTCTTT
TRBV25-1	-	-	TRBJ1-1	CASSETGYYTEAFF	TGTGCCAGCAGCGAAACAGGGTATTACACTGAAGCTTTCTTT
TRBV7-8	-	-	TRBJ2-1	CASSSDVSGVNEQFF	TGTGCCAGCAGCTCCGACGTGTCGGGAGTGAATGAGCAGTTCTTC
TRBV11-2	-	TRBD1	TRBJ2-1	CASSLLGQFYNEQFF	TGTGCCAGCAGCCTTCTGGGACAGTTCTACAATGAGCAGTTCTTC
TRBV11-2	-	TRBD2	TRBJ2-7	CASSLGLAVSYEQYF	TGTGCCAGCAGCTTAGGACTAGCGGTCTCCTACGAGCAGTACTTC
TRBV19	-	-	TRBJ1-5	CASSISARGDQPQHF	TGTGCCAGTAGTATCTCAGCTCGGGGGGACCAGCCCCAGCATTTT
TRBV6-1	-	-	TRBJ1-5	CASSSFRVPNQPQHF	TGTGCCAGCAGTAGCTTCAGGGTCCCCAATCAGCCCCAGCATTTT
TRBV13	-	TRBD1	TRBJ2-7	CASSTGQGWDEQYF	TGTGCCAGCAGCACCGGACAGGGTTGGGACGAGCAGTACTTC
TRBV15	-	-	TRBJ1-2	CATSRHKRENQHYGYTF	TGTGCCACCAGCAGACACAAACGGGAGAACCAGCACTATGGCTACACCTTC
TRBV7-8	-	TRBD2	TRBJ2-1	CASSPFAGAYNEQFF	TGTGCCAGCAGCCCGTTTGCGGGAGCCTACAATGAGCAGTTCTTC